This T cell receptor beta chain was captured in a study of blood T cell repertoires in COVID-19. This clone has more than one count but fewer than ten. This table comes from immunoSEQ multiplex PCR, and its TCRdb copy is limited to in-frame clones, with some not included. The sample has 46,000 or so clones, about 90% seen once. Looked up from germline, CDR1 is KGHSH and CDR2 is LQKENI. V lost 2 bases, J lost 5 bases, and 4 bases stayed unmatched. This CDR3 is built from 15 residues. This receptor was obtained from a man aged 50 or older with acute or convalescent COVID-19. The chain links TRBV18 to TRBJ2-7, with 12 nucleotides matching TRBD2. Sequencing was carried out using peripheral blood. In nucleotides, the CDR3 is TGTGCCAGCTCACCAGCTAGCGGGGGGGGCCACGAGCAGTACTTC. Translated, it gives CASSPASGGGHEQYF.